The 5 T cell receptor beta chains listed next were all sequenced from one sample in a study of vaccination and CD4 T cells after COVID-19. Treatment given: approximately nine-day PBMC culture with coronavirus spike peptide pools or control peptides (ViraFEST assay). These receptors have no identified antigens. The Oncomine TCR Beta short-read assay was applied to DNA of cultured CD4+ T cells. TCRdb independently ran MiXCR on the PCR reads; one entry per CDR3 protein. The sample has several thousand distinct CDR3 sequences; more than 50% are singletons. Input material: CD4+ T cells from blood, cultured in vitro. The source of these receptors is a human donor who had recovered from COVID-19.

The genes are TRBV20-1 and TRBJ1-1; D is possibly TRBD1 (6 bases). The length of the CDR3 is 14 residues. V was pared by 2 bases and J by 7 bases, with 17 bases between. CDR1 DFQATT and CDR2 SNEGSKA come from the germline V gene (reference sequence). CDR3 nucleotides: TGCAGTGCTAGAACCGCGAGGGGGACGAGTGAAGCTTTCTTT. Amino acid sequence: CSARTARGTSEAFF.

The chain recombines TRBV6-1 with TRBJ1-5; the D gene is possibly TRBD1 (6 bases). CDR1 is MNHNS and CDR2 is SASEGT in the germline V gene. The CDR3 extends over 17 amino acids. V lost 6 bases and J lost 2, with 20 bases in between. Written as DNA, the CDR3 is TGTGCCAGCAGCCCCTGGAGGGGGAGATCTGGCAATCAGCCCCAGCATTTT. Protein: CASSPWRGRSGNQPQHF.

This clonotype was seen a few times. V gene TRBV10-1 combines with J gene TRBJ2-3, with TRBD2 identical over 12 bases. There are 15 residues in the CDR3. Germline V gene lookup returns CDR1 WNHNN and CDR2 SYGVQD (reference sequence). The J segment lost 6 bases and the V segment lost 7 bases, leaving 8 bases of the junction unmatched. For the CDR3, the DNA is TGCGCCAGCACCTTCCGGACTAGCGGGATGGATACGCAGTATTTT. This translates into CASTFRTSGMDTQYF.

CDR3 sequence reads: CASSLAASGRMGDTQYF. The CDR3 DNA follows: TGTGCCAGCAGCTTAGCGGCTAGCGGGAGGATGGGAGATACGCAGTATTTT. The chain employs TRBV7-2 and TRBJ2-3; 11 nucleotides agree with TRBD2. The CDR3 totals 17 residues. V gave up 0 bases and J gave up 5 bases; unmatched junction bases: 7. Germline CDR1 reads SGHTA; CDR2 reads FQGNSA.

V is TRBV19 and J is TRBJ1-6; D is ambiguous. Deletions cut 8 bases from V and 8 bases from J, with 10 bases between. The CDR3 length is 12 residues. Germline V CDR1 and CDR2: LNHDA, SQIVND (reference sequence). The CDR3 region has the DNA TGTGCCAGTTCCCAACAAGATTCACCCCTCCACTTT. Residues: CASSQQDSPLHF.